The T cell receptor (beta chain) under discussion was sequenced for a study of blood T cell repertoires in COVID-19. Libraries were prepared by immunoSEQ multiplex PCR; TCRdb keeps only in-frame clonotypes and omits some of them. The data contain approximately 230,000 clones, approximately 80% of them singletons. Germline CDR1 MDHEN, CDR2 SYDVKM. V was cut by 8 bases and J by 3 bases, with 22 bases left in between. CDR3 size: 16 residues. The V gene is TRBV28, the J gene TRBJ1-1; D gene unclear. The clonotype originates from a woman of 80 years or more with active or convalescent COVID-19. The specimen sequenced was peripheral blood. CDR3 region: CASPPHGERRDTEAFF. CDR3 bases: TGTGCCAGCCCCCCCCATGGGGAAAGGCGGGACACTGAAGCTTTCTTT.